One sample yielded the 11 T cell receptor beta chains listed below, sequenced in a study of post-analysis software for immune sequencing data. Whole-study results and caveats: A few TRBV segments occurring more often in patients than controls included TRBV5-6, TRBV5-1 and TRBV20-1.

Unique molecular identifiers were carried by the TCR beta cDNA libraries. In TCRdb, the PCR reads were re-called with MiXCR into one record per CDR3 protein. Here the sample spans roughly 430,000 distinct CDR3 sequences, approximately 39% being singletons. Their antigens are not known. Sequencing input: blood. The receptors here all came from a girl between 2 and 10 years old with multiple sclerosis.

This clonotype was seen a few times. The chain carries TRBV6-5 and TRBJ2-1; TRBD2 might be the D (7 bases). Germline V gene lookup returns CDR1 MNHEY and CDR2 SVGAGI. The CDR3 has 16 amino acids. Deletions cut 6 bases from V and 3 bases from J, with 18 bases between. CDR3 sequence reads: CASSPERGGGYNEQFF. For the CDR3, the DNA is TGTGCCAGCAGCCCCGAAAGGGGGGGAGGCTACAATGAGCAGTTCTTC.

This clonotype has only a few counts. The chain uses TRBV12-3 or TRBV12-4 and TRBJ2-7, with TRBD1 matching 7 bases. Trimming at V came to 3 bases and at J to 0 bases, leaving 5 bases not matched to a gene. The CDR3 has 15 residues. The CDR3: CASSLQTGPSYEQYF. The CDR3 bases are TGTGCCAGCAGTTTGCAGACAGGGCCCTCCTACGAGCAGTACTTC.

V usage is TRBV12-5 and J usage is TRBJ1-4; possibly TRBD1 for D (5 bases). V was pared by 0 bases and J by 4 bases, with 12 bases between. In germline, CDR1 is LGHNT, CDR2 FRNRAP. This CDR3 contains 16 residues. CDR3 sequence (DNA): TGTGCTAGTGGTTTGGTAACGCCAGGGATTAATGAAAAACTGTTTTTT. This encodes CASGLVTPGINEKLFF.

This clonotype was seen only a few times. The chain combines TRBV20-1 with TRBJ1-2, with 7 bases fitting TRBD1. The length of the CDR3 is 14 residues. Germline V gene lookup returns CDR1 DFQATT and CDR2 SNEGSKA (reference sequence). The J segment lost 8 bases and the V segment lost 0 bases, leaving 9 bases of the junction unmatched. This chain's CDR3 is CSARDTGQVGGYTF. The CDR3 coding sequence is TGCAGTGCTAGAGACACCGGACAGGTGGGAGGCTACACCTTC.

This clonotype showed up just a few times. CDR3 DNA: TGTGCCAGCAGCTTAGATCCTAGCGGGATAACCGAGCAGTACTTC. This codes for CASSLDPSGITEQYF. J is TRBJ2-5 and V is TRBV7-2; TRBD2 agrees at 9 bases. The J call may be mistaken, given a closer DNA end match to TRBJ2-7. CDR1 and CDR2 (germline): SGHTA, FQGNSA. The CDR3 consists of 15 residues.

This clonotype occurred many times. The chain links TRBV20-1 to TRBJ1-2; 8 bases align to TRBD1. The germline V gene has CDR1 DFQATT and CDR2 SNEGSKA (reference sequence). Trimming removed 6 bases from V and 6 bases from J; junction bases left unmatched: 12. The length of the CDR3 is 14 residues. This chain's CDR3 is CSAPLAAGGHGYTF. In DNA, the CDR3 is TGCAGTGCCCCCCTCGCGGCAGGGGGCCATGGCTACACCTTC.

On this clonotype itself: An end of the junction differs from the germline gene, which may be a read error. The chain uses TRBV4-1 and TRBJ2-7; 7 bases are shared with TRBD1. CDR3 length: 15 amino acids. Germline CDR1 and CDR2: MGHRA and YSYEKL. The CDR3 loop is CVSSQATGTAYEQYF. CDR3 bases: TGCGTCAGCAGCCAAGCTACCGGGACAGCTTACGAGCAGTACTTC.

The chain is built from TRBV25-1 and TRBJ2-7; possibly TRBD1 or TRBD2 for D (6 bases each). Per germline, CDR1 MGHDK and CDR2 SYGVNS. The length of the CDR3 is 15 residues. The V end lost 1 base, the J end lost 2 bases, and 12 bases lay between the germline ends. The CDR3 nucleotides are TGTGCCAGCAGTGAATGGAGGGACAAAGCCTACGAGCAGTACTTC. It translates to CASSEWRDKAYEQYF.

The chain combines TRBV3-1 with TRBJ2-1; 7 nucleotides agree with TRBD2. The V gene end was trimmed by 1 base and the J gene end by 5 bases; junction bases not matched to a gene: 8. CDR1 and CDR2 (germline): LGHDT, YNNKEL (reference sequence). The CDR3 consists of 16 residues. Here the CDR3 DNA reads TGTGCCAGCAGCCAAGCTTGGGGGGGTTCCGACAATGAGCAGTTCTTC. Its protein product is CASSQAWGGSDNEQFF.

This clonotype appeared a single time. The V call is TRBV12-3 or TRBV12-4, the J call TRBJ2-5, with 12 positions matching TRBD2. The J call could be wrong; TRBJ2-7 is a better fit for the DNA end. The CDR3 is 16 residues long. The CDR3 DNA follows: TGTGCCAGCAGTTTACTAGCGGGGGGGCTTTTCCACGAGCAGTACTTC. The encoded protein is CASSLLAGGLFHEQYF.

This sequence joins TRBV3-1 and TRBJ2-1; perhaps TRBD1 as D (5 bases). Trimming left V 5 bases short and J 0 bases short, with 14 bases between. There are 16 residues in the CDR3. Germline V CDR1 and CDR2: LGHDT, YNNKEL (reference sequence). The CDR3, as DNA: TGTGCCAGCAGCGAGTCGACAGCTAGCTCCTACAATGAGCAGTTCTTC. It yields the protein CASSESTASSYNEQFF.